The T cell receptor (beta chain) under discussion was sequenced for a study of blood T cell repertoires in COVID-19. The wider study: Whether acute or convalescent, the COVID-19 samples came from the United States, Italy and Spain. PBMCs, B-cell-depleted T cells, or T cells were the source of the cDNA or gDNA that made up the material.

CDR1 and CDR2 (germline): SEHNR, FQNEAQ (reference sequence). Trimming pared 5 bases from V and 2 bases from J, leaving 18 bases between. The CDR3 length is 16 residues. In the source study's methods: Estimation of nucleated cell counts relied on the amplification of reference gene primers. Produced via immunoSEQ multiplex PCR; TCRdb's table is partial and in-frame only. V and J calls plus clone size are reproduced from that table; the DNA served to infer D and trimming. The sample lists roughly 120,000 clones, 65% to 85% occurring once. The sample consisted of peripheral blood. The clonotype comes from a man in his 70s with acute or convalescent COVID-19. The J gene is TRBJ2-5, the V gene TRBV7-9, with D perhaps matching TRBD2 (7 bases). The CDR3 DNA reads TGTGCCAGCAGCGCGGCACAGGGACTAAATCAAGAGACCCAGTACTTC. Translated: CASSAAQGLNQETQYF.